This T cell receptor (beta chain) was captured by sequencing in a study of shared T cell receptors in the human thymus. Germline CDR1 is MGHDK and CDR2 is SYGVNS. V was trimmed by 5 bases and J by 5 bases, leaving 21 bases between them. There are 17 residues in the CDR3. Profiling relied on immunoSEQ multiplex PCR, and the TCRdb table lists in-frame clones only, not all of them. The sample gives some 700,000 clones, approximately 90% of which show up once; approximately 0.01% is in the top ten. These data also formed part of another study, on human thymus T cells. As reported in that work: Obtained as resections during corrective heart surgery, the thymus tissue was then studied. Unrelated individuals were reported by related research to share highly overlapping thymic repertoires.

Input material: thymocytes. This chain joins TRBV25-1 and TRBJ1-4; perhaps TRBD1 as D (6 bases). This receptor was taken from a boy in the first two years of life with a congenital heart defect. CDR3 DNA sequence: TGTGCCAGCAGTAGGACAGAATCACCGGGCTTCAATGAAAAACTGTTTTTT. Translated: CASSRTESPGFNEKLFF.